A selection of T cell receptor beta chains follows, all from one sample in a study of human T cells and chemical hapten exposure. One entry per CDR3 protein results from TCRdb running MiXCR on the RACE reads. The table lists approximately 180,000 distinct CDR3 sequences, roughly 30% of them singletons. Sequenced material: whole blood, taken in connection with sensitization to the hapten diphenylcyclopropenone (DPC). The source of these receptors is a woman aged 25 to 39 with alopecia areata. Some clones in this sample may be carry-over from other donors' samples. Each CDR3 is given with its conserved first and last residue. The D gene is left open where the match is weak. Clone size is shown for a subset of rows, as once, few, many or a class of expanded clone.

few	TRBV4-3	NA	TRBJ1-3	TGCGCCAGCAGCCAAGAAGCGGGGCGGAACACCATATATTTT	CASSQEAGRNTIYF
few	TRBV29-1	TRBD2	TRBJ2-7	TGCAGCGCACGACTAGCGGTCGGGTACGAGCAGTACTTC	CSARLAVGYEQYF
NA	TRBV5-5	TRBD1	TRBJ1-1	TGTGCCAGCAGCTTGGAGACAGGGATCAGCACTGAAGCTTTCTTT	CASSLETGISTEAFF
few	TRBV28	NA	TRBJ2-6	TGTGCCAGCAGCCAGGGCCCTGGGGCCAACGTCCTGACTTTC	CASSQGPGANVLTF
few	TRBV6-5	TRBD1	TRBJ1-1	TGTGCCAGCAGTTACACCAGGGGGCCCACTGAAGCTTTCTTT	CASSYTRGPTEAFF
NA	TRBV7-3	TRBD1	TRBJ2-2	TGTGCCAGCAGCTTAGACAGGGGGTACACCGGGGAGCTGTTTTTT	CASSLDRGYTGELFF
NA	TRBV29-1	TRBD2	TRBJ2-3	TGCAGCGTGATAAGCGGGAGTGCCACAGATACGCAGTATTTT	CSVISGSATDTQYF
few	TRBV7-2	NA	TRBJ1-5	TGTGCCAGCAGCTCTCGGTATCAGCCCCAGCATTTT	CASSSRYQPQHF
NA	TRBV6-2/TRBV6-3	TRBD2	TRBJ2-1	TGTGCCACCAGAACGGGACTAGCGGTCTCCTACAATGAGCAGTTCTTC	CATRTGLAVSYNEQFF
NA	TRBV5-5	NA	TRBJ1-3	TGTGCCAGCAGCTTGGTGGTCACCCCTGGAAACACCATATATTTT	CASSLVVTPGNTIYF
many	TRBV10-3	NA	TRBJ1-1	TGTGCCATGAGCGGGGGGTTGGAGAAAGCGGCTGAAGCTTTCTTT	CAMSGGLEKAAEAFF
NA	TRBV7-2	TRBD1	TRBJ1-2	TGTGCCAGCAGCGCATATTTGGGACAGGGTGGCCATGGCTACACCTTC	CASSAYLGQGGHGYTF
few	TRBV4-2	NA	TRBJ1-3	TGTGCCAGCAGCCAAAACCCGGGGTCAAGGAACACCATATATTTT	CASSQNPGSRNTIYF
NA	TRBV9	NA	TRBJ1-2	TGTGCCAGCAGCCCTCCCCCGTTAAGCTCGAAGTATGGCTACACCTTC	CASSPPPLSSKYGYTF
NA	TRBV2	NA	TRBJ1-4	TGTGCCAGCAGTAAGACCGGGGGGGAAAAACTGTTTTTT	CASSKTGGEKLFF
few	TRBV11-3	NA	TRBJ2-1	TGTGCCAGCAGCTTAGAAGGGGGGCCGAATGAGCAGTTCTTC	CASSLEGGPNEQFF
few	TRBV14	NA	TRBJ2-3	TGTGCCAGCAGCCAAGCGGGGAGCACAGATACGCAGTATTTT	CASSQAGSTDTQYF
few	TRBV28	TRBD1	TRBJ1-1	TGTGCCAGCAGTTCCCGCCGGGACAGGGTCGGAGAAGCTTTCTTT	CASSSRRDRVGEAFF
NA	TRBV28	TRBD1	TRBJ1-4	TGTGCCAGCAGTCTTCGACAGGGGTCTAATGAAAAACTGTTTTTT	CASSLRQGSNEKLFF
few	TRBV28	NA	TRBJ2-7	TGTGCCAGCAGTTTATTAGGGGAAACCTCCTACGAGCAGTACTTC	CASSLLGETSYEQYF
few	TRBV28	NA	TRBJ1-1	TGTGCCAGCAGTTTGCGGGGTCACTCGAACACTGAAGCTTTCTTT	CASSLRGHSNTEAFF
NA	TRBV29-1	NA	TRBJ2-7	TGCAGCGTGAGTGAACCCGACCGCCCAGCCACCTACGAGCAGTACTTC	CSVSEPDRPATYEQYF
NA	TRBV7-7	NA	TRBJ2-5	TGTGCTAGCAGCTCCGGGACTTACAAAGAGACCCAGTACTTC	CASSSGTYKETQYF